The 5 T cell receptor beta chains given below trace back to one sample, sequenced in a study of blood T cell repertoires in COVID-19. TCRdb's copy holds only in-frame clones and misses some; the assay was immunoSEQ multiplex PCR. The profile shows about 70,000 clones, roughly four fifths of them singletons. The specimen sequenced was peripheral blood. These receptors originate from a woman aged 80 or over with active or convalescent COVID-19.

V gene TRBV4-1 combines with J gene TRBJ2-7; 12 bases fit TRBD2. Germline loops: CDR1 MGHRA, CDR2 YSYEKL. The J segment lost 0 bases and the V segment lost 4 bases, leaving 4 bases of the junction unmatched. The CDR3 is 16 residues long. CDR3 sequence reads: CASSRGLAGSSYEQYF. The CDR3 region has the DNA TGCGCCAGCAGCCGCGGACTAGCGGGGAGCTCCTACGAGCAGTACTTC.

The chain joins TRBV7-9 to TRBJ2-5; 7 positions agree with TRBD1. Germline V gene data show CDR1 as SEHNR and CDR2 as FQNEAQ (reference sequence). This CDR3 has 12 amino acids. Trimming removed 10 bases from V and 3 bases from J; junction bases left unmatched: 5. This CDR3 reads CATDRAEETQYF. The CDR3 DNA reads TGTGCCACCGACAGGGCAGAAGAGACCCAGTACTTC. Full variable domain (rest looked up from reference TRBV7-9 and TRBJ2-5): DTGVSQNPRHKITKRGQNVTFRCDPISEHNRLYWYRQTLGQGPEFLTYFQNEAQLEKSRLLSDRFSAERPKGSFSTLEIQRTEQGDSAMYLCATDRAEETQYFGPGTRLLVL.

The CDR3: CASSLTGEGEAFF. CDR3 sequence (DNA): TGTGCCAGCAGCTTAACGGGGGAGGGTGAGGCTTTCTTT. The V gene is TRBV7-3, the J gene TRBJ1-1; D may be TRBD1 (5 bases). Looked up from germline, CDR1 is SGHTA and CDR2 is FQGTGA. The CDR3 has 13 amino acids. V dropped 0 bases and J dropped 11 bases, with 13 bases sitting between them.

The chain couples TRBV5-3 to TRBJ2-2; D ambiguous. TRBV5-3 is an ORF for which the function is uncertain. The length of the CDR3 is 12 residues. Between the trimmed V and J ends, which lost 0 bases and 7 bases, there was a span of 4 bases. CDR3 nucleotides: TGTGCCAGAAGCTTGGGTTACGGGGAGCTGTTTTTT. Residues: CARSLGYGELFF.

The chain employs TRBV19 and TRBJ2-2; TRBD1 agrees at 8 bases. This CDR3 spans 14 amino acids. Per germline, CDR1 LNHDA and CDR2 SQIVND (reference sequence). Trimming at V came to 6 bases and at J to 3 bases, leaving 3 bases not matched to a gene. DNA of the CDR3: TGTGCCAGTAGCCAGACAGGGGACACCGGGGAGCTGTTTTTT. Its translation is CASSQTGDTGELFF.